The rows below give T cell receptor beta chains drawn from one sample of a study of memory CD4+ T cells and cytomegalovirus serostatus. Sequenced by immunoSEQ multiplex PCR; TCRdb stores in-frame clones only, minus some. The sample lists under 75,000 clones, 80% occurring once. The sequenced sample was memory CD4+ T cells from blood. These receptors were collected from an adult in good health and CMV-seronegative. Some clones in this sample may be carry-over from other donors' samples. CDR3s include the opening cysteine and the closing phenylalanine or tryptophan.

j_call v_call cdr3_aa
TRBJ2-5 TRBV7-9 CASSLNSGAKTQYF
TRBJ1-3 TRBV6-5 CASSYSNSGNTIYF
TRBJ1-5 TRBV7-2 CASSSQGRGPQHF
TRBJ2-5 TRBV2 CASRLFTRGYF
TRBJ1-2 TRBV27 CASSFGGGSYGYTF
TRBJ2-6 TRBV4-1 CASSHNRISGANVLTF
NA TRBV30 CAWSVRGGTYEQYF
TRBJ1-1 TRBV30 CAWSPRRTGDTEAFF
TRBJ1-5 TRBV30 CAWSEGDYQPQHF
TRBJ2-6 TRBV5-1 CASSPDSSGANVLTF
TRBJ2-5 TRBV18 CASSRASGEETQYF
TRBJ2-2 TRBV5-4 CASSLEPGQGNTGELFF
TRBJ2-7 TRBV11-3 CASSPGLGATTYEQYF
TRBJ1-2 TRBV14 CASSQDVGGYTF
TRBJ1-1 TRBV4-1 CASTLIRAAQTEAFF
TRBJ1-1 TRBV2 CASRRSGQGGEAFF
TRBJ2-1 TRBV4-1 CASSHSQRDSFYNEQFF
TRBJ1-3 TRBV11-2 CASRPLRSFSGNTIYF
TRBJ1-2 TRBV6-7 CASSYVRAPYGYTF
TRBJ2-4 TRBV14 CASSQAGVGAKNIQYF
TRBJ2-3 TRBV19 CASSRGFNRASSTDTQYF
TRBJ1-1 TRBV7-9 CASSLAEWPTEAFF
TRBJ2-3 TRBV30 CAWSLQGVDTQYF
TRBJ1-2 TRBV5-6 CASSMAGHRNYGYTF
TRBJ1-1 TRBV5-1 CASRGGGVGAFF
TRBJ1-1 TRBV19 CASSILVDPTEAFF
TRBJ1-1 TRBV7-2 CASSLLRMENTEAFF
TRBJ1-1 TRBV4-1 CASSHPRARPEAFF
TRBJ2-1 TRBV30 CAWGAQQDHNEQFF
TRBJ1-4 TRBV27 CASRAGQTNNEKLFF
TRBJ2-3 TRBV27 CASRDRVRDTQYF
TRBJ1-4 TRBV28 CASGLGATNEKLFF
TRBJ2-7 TRBV18 CASSPPNSGSYEQYF
TRBJ2-1 TRBV4-1 CASSQDPQREVPSNEQFF
TRBJ1-6 TRBV18 CASSPSRLQASYNSPLHF
TRBJ2-4 TRBV6-1 CASSDQSGPQELAKNIQYF
TRBJ2-5 TRBV7-7 CASSPRGVATQYF
TRBJ2-7 TRBV4-3 CASSQVLAGGYEQYF
TRBJ2-7 TRBV6-1 CASNRPHYEQYF
TRBJ2-2 TRBV2 CASRRGWTGELFF
TRBJ1-2 TRBV29-1 CSVIRDLPNYGYTF
TRBJ1-3 TRBV4-1 CASSQGTLRGQGEPEYF
TRBJ2-7 TRBV7-2 CASSFREPAGEQYF
TRBJ1-1 TRBV29-1 CSVALITGMNTEAFF
TRBJ1-5 TRBV5-1 CASSLGTAKSQPQHF
TRBJ2-2 TRBV11-2 CASSLWGQNTGELFF
TRBJ2-2 TRBV7-2 CASVGLAGAGELFF
TRBJ1-2 TRBV6-1 CASRWDRVNYGYTF
TRBJ2-3 TRBV29-1 CSVGSGPDHPSTDTQYF
NA TRBV5-1 CASSRTSGGPLNHNEQFF
TRBJ1-1 TRBV7-9 CASSLTVLNTEAFF